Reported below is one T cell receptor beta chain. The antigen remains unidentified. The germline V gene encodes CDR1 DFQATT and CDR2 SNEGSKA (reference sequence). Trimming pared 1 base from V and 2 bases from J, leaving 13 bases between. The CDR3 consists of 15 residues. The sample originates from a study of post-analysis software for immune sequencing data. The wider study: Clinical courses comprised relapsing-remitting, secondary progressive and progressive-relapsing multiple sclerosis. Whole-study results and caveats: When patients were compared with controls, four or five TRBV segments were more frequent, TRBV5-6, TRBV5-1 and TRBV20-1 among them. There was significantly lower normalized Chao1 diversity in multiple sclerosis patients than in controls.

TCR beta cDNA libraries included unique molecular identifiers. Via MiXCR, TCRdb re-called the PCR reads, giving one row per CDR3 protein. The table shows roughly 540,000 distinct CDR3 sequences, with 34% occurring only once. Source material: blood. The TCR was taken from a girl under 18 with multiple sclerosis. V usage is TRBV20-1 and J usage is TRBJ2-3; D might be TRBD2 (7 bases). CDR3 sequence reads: CSARVEGGLTDTQYF. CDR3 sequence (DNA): TGCAGTGCTAGAGTTGAGGGGGGGCTCACAGATACGCAGTATTTT.